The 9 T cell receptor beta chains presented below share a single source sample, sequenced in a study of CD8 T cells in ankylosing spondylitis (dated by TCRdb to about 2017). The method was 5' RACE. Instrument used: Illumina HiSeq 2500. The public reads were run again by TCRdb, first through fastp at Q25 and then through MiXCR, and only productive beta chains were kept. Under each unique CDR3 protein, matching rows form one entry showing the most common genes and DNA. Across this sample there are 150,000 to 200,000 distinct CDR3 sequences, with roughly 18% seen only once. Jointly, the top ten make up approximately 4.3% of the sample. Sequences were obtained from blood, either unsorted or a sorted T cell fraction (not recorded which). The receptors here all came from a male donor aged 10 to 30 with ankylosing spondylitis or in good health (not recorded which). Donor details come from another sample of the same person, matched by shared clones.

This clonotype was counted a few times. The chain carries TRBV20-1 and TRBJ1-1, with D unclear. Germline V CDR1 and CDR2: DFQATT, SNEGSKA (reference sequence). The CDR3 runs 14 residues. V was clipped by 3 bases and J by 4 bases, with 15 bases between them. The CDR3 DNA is TGCAGTGCTAGGGCACCTAGTTATAGCACTGAAGCTTTCTTT. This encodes CSARAPSYSTEAFF.

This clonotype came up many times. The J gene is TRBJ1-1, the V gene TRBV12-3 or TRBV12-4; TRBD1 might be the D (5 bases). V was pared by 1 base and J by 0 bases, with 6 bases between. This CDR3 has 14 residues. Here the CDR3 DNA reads TGTGCCAGCAGTTTAGGAGGGGTGAACACTGAAGCTTTCTTT. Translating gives CASSLGGVNTEAFF.

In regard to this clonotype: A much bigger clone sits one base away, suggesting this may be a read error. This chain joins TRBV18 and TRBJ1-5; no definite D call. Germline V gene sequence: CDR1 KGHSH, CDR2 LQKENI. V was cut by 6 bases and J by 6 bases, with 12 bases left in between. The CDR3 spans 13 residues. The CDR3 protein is CASSPSLVQPQHF. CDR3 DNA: TGTGCCAGCTCCCCTTCCCTTGTTCAGCCCCAGCATTTT.

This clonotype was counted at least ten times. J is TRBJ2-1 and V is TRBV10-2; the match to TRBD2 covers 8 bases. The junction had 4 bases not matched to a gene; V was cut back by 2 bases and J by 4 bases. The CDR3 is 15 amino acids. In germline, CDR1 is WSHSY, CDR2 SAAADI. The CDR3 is CASSEGAGVYNEQFF. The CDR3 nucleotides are TGCGCCAGCAGTGAGGGAGCGGGGGTTTACAATGAGCAGTTCTTC.

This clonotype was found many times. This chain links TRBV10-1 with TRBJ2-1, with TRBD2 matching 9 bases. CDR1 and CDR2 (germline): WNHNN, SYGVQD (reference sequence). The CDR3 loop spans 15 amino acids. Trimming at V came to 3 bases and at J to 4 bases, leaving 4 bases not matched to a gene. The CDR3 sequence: CASSEPGLAYNEQFF. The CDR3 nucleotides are TGCGCCAGCAGTGAACCGGGACTAGCATACAATGAGCAGTTCTTC.

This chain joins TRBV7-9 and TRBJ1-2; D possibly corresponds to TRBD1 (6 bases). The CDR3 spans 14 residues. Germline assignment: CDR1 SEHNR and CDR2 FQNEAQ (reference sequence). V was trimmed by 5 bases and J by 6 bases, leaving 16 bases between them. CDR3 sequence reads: CASSPDRKRDGYTF. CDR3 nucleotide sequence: TGTGCCAGCAGCCCGGACAGAAAGCGGGATGGCTACACCTTC.

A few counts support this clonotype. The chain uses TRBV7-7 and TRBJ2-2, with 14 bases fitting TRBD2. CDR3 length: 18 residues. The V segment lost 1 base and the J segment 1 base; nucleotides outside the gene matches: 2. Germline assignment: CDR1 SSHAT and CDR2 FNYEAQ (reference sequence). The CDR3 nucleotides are TGTGCCAGCAGCTTAGGACTAGCGGGAGGGCTGAACACCGGGGAGCTGTTTTTT. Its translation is CASSLGLAGGLNTGELFF.

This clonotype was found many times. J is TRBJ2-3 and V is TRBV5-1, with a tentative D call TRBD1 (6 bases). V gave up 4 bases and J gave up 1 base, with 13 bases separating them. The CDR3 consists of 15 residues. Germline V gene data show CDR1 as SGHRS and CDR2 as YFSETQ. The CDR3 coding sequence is TGCGCCAGCAGCCAAACAGGGTTGGGCACAGATACGCAGTATTTT. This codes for CASSQTGLGTDTQYF.

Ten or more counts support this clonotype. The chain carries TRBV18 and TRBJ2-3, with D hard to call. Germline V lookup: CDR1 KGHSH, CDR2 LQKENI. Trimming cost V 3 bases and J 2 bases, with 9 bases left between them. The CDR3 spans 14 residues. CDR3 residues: CASSPFLNTDTQYF. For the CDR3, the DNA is TGTGCCAGCTCACCGTTCTTGAACACAGATACGCAGTATTTT.